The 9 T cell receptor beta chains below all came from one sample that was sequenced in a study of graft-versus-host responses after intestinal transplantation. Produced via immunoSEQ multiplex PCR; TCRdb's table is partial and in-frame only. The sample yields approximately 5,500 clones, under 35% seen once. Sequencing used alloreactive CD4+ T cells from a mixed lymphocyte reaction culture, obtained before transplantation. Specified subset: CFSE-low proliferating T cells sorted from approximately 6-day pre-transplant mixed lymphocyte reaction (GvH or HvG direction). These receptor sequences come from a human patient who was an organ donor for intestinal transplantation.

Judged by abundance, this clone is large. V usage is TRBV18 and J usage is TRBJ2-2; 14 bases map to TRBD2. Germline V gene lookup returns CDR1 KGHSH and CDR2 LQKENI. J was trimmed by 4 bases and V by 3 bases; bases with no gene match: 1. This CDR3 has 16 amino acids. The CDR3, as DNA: TGTGCCAGCTCACCGGGACTAGCGGGAGCCACCGGGGAGCTGTTTTTT. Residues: CASSPGLAGATGELFF.

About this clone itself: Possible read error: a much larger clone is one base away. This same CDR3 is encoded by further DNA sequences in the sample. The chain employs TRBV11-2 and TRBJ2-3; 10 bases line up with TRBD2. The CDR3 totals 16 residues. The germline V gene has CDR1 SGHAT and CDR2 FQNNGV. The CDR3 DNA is TGTGCCAGCAGCTTAGACGAGCGGGAGGGGGTAGATACGCAGTACTTT. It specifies CASSLDEREGVDTQYF. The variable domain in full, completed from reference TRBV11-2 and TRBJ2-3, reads EAGVAQSPRYKIIEKRQSVAFWCNPISGHATLYWYQQILGQGPKLLIQFQNNGVVDDSQLPKDRFSAERLKGVDSTLKIQPAKLEDSAVYLCASSLDEREGVDTQYFGPGTRLTVL.

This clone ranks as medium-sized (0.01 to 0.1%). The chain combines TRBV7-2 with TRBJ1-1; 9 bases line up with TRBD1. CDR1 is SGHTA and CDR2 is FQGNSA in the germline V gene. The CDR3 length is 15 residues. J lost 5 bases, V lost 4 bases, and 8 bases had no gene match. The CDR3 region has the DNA TGTGCCAGCAGCTATGCGGGACAGGGCTTTACTGAAGCTTTCTTT. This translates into CASSYAGQGFTEAFF.

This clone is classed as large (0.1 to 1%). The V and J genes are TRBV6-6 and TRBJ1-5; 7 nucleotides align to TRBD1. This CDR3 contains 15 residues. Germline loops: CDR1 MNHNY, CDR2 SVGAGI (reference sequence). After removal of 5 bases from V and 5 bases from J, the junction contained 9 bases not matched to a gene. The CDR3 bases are TGTGCCAGCAGTCCCGGGACAGTAACTTATCAGCCCCAGCATTTT. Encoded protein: CASSPGTVTYQPQHF.

In nucleotides, the CDR3 is TGTGCCAGCAGCCAGGGACAGGGATACACTGAAGCTTTCTTT. This gives the protein CASSQGQGYTEAFF. The V call is TRBV7-9, the J call TRBJ1-1; TRBD1 matches at 9 bases. CDR1 and CDR2 from the germline V gene are SEHNR and FQNEAQ (reference sequence). The CDR3 is 14 residues long. The trim removed 5 bases at V and 3 bases at J, leaving 4 bases unmatched.

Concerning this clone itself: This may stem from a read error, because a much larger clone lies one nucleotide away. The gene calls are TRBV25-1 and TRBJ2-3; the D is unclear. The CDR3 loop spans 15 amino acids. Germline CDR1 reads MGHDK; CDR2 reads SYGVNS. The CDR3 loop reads CASSEYRARTDTHYF. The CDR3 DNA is TGTGCCAGCAGTGAATATAGGGCGCGCACAGATACGCATTATTTT.

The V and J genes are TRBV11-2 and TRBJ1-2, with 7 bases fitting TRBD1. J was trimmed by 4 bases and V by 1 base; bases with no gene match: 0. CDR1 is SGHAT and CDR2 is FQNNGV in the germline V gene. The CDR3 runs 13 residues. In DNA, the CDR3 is TGTGCCAGCAGCTTAGCAGGGGGCTATGGCTACACCTTC. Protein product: CASSLAGGYGYTF.

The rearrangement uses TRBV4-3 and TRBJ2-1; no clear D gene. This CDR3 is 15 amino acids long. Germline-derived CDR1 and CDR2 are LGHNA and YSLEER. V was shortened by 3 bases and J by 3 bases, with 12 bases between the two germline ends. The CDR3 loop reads CASSQYGNLYNEQFF. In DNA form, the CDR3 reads TGCGCCAGCAGCCAGTATGGTAATCTCTACAATGAGCAGTTCTTC.

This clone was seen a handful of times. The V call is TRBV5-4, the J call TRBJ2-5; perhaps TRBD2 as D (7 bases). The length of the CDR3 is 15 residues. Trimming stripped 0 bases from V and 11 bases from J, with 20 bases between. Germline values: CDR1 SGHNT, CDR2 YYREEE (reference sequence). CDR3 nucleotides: TGTGCCAGCAGCTTGGTCGGTGGGGGGGCCGGGGAGCAGTACTTC. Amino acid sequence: CASSLVGGGAGEQYF.